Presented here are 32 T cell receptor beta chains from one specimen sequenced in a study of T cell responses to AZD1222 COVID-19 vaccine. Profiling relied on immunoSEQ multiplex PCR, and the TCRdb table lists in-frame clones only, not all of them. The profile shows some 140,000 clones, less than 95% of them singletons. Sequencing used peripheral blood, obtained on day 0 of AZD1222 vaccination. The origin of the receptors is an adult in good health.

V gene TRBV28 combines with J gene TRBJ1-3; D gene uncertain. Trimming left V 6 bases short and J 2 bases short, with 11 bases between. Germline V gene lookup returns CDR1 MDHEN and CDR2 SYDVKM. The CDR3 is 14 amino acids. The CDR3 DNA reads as TGTGCCAGCAGGTGGGGTACAGCTGGAAACACCATATATTTT. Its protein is CASRWGTAGNTIYF.

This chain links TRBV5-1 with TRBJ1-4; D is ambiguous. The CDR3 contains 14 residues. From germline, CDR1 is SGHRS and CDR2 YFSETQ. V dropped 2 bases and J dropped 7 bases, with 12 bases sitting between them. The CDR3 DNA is TGCGCCAGCAGCTTCGGGGATGTAGGTGAAAAACTGTTTTTT. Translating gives CASSFGDVGEKLFF.

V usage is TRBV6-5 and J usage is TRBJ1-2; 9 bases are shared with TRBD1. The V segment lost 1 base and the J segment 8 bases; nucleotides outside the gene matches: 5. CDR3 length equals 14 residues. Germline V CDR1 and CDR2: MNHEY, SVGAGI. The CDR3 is CASSYFGTGYGYTF. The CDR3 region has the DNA TGTGCCAGCAGTTACTTCGGGACAGGGTACGGCTACACCTTC.

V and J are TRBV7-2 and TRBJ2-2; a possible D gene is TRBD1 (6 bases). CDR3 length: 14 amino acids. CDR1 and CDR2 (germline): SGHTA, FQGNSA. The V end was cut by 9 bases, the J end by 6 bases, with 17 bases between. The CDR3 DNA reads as TGTGCCAGTGCGACAGGTCCAAACGCCGGGGAGCTGTTTTTT. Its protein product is CASATGPNAGELFF.

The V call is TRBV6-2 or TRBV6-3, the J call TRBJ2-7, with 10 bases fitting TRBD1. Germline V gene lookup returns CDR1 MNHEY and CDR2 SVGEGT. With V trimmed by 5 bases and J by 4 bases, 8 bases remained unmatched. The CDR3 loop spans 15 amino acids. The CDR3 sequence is CASSQLPGQGYEQYF. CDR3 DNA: TGTGCCAGCAGTCAGTTGCCGGGACAGGGGTACGAGCAGTACTTC.

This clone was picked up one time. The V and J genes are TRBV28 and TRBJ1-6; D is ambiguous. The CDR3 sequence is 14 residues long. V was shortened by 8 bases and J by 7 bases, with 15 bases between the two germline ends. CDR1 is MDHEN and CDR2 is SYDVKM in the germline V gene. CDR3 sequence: CASQFDTLNSPLHF. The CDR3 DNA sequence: TGTGCCAGCCAATTCGACACGCTGAATTCACCCCTCCACTTT. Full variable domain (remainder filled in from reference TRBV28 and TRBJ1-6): DVKVTQSSRYLVKRTGEKVFLECVQDMDHENMFWYRQDPGLGLRLIYFSYDVKMKEKGDIPEGYSVSREKKERFSLILESASTNQTSMYLCASQFDTLNSPLHFGNGTRLTVT.

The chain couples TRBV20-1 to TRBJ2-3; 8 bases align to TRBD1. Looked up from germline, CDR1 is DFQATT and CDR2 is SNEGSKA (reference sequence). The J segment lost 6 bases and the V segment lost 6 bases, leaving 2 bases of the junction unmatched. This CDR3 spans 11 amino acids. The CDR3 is CSADRGDTQYF. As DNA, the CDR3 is TGCAGTGCCGACAGGGGCGATACGCAGTATTTT.

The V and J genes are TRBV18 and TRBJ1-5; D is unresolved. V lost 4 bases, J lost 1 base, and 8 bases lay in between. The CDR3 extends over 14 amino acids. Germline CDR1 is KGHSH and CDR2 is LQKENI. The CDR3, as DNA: TGTGCCAGCTCACAGGGTTTAAGCAATCAGCCCCAGCATTTT. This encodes CASSQGLSNQPQHF. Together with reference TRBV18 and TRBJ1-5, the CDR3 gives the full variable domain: NAGVMQNPRHLVRRRGQEARLRCSPMKGHSHVYWYRQLPEEGLKFMVYLQKENIIDESGMPKERFSAEFPKEGPSILRIQQVVRGDSAAYFCASSQGLSNQPQHFGDGTRLSIL.

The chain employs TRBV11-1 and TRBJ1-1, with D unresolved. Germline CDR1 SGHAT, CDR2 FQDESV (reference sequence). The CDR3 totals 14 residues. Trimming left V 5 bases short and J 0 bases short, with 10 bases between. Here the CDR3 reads CASSPMALNTEAFF. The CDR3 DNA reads TGTGCCAGCAGCCCTATGGCGTTGAACACTGAAGCTTTCTTT. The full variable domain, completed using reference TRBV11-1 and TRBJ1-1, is EAEVAQSPRYKITEKSQAVAFWCDPISGHATLYWYRQILGQGPELLVQFQDESVVDDSQLPKDRFSAERLKGVDSTLKIQPAELGDSAMYLCASSPMALNTEAFFGQGTRLTVV.

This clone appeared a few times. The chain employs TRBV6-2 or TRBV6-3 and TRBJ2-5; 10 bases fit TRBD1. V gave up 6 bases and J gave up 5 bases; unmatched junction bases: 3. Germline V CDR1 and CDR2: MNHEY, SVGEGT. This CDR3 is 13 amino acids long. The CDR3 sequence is CASSKTGGETQYF. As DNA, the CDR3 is TGTGCCAGCAGCAAGACAGGGGGCGAGACCCAGTACTTC.

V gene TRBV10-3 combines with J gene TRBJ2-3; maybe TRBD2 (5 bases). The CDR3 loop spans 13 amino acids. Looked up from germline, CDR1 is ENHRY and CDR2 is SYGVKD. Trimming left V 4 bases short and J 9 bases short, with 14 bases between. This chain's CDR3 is CAISGTKGGTQYF. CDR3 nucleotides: TGTGCCATCAGTGGGACCAAGGGCGGGACGCAGTATTTT.

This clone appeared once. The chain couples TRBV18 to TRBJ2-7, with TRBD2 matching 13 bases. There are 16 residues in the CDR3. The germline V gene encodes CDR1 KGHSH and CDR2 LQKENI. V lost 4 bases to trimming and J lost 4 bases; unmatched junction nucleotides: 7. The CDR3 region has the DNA TGTGCCAGCTCACAACCGGGACTAGCGGGACTTTACGAGCAGTACTTC. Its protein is CASSQPGLAGLYEQYF. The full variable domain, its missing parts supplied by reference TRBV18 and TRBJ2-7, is NAGVMQNPRHLVRRRGQEARLRCSPMKGHSHVYWYRQLPEEGLKFMVYLQKENIIDESGMPKERFSAEFPKEGPSILRIQQVVRGDSAAYFCASSQPGLAGLYEQYFGPGTRLTVT.

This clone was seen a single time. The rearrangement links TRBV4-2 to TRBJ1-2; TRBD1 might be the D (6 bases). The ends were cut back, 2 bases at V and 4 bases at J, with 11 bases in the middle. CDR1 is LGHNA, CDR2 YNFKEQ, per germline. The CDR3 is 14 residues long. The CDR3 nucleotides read TGTGCCAGCAGCCAATCTGGACAGTTCTATGGCTACACCTTC. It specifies CASSQSGQFYGYTF.

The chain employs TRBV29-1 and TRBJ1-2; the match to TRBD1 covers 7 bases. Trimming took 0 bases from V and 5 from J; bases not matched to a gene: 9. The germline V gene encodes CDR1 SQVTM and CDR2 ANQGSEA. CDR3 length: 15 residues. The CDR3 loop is CSVEELYRGRYGYTF. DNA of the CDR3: TGCAGCGTTGAAGAACTCTACAGGGGCCGGTATGGCTACACCTTC.

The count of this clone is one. CDR3 nucleotide sequence: TGTGCCAGCGCCCGCCAACCCAATAACTATGGCTACACCTTC. It yields the protein CASARQPNNYGYTF. The chain recombines TRBV6-5 with TRBJ1-2, with D hard to call. The CDR3 covers 14 residues. Germline assignment: CDR1 MNHEY and CDR2 SVGAGI. Between the trimmed V and J ends, which lost 8 bases and 1 base, there was a span of 14 bases.

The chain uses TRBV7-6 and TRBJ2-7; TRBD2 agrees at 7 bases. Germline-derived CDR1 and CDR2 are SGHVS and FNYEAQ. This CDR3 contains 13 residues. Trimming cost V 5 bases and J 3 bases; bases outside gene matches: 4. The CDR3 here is CASSPRTSYEQYF. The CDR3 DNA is TGTGCCAGCAGCCCCCGGACTAGCTACGAGCAGTACTTC.

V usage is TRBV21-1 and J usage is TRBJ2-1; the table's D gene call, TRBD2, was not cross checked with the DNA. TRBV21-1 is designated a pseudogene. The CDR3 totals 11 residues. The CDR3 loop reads CASSPSLSQFF. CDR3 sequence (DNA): TGTGCCAGCAGTCCTAGTCTGTCGCAGTTCTTC.

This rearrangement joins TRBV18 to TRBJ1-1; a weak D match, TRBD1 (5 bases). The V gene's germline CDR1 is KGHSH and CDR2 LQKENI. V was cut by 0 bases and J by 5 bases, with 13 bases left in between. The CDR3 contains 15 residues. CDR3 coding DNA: TGTGCCAGCTCACCACCGGGGGGGGTCAGGACTGAAGCTTTCTTT. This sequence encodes CASSPPGGVRTEAFF.

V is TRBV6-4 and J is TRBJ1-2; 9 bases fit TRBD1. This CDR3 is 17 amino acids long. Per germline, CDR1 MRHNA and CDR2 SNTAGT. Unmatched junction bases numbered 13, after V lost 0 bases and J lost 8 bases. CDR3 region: CASSDSLRDREEEGYTF. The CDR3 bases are TGTGCCAGCAGTGACTCCCTGAGGGACAGGGAAGAAGAAGGCTACACCTTC.

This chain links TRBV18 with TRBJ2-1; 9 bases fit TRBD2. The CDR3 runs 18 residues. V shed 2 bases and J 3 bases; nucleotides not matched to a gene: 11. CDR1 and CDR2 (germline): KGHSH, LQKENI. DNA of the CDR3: TGTGCCAGCTCACCAAAATATCGACTAGCGGAAAGCTACAATGAGCAGTTCTTC. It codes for CASSPKYRLAESYNEQFF.

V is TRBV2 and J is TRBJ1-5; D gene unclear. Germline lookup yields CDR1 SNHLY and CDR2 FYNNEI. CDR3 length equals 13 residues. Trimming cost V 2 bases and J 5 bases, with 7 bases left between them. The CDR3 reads CASSEIRDQPQHF. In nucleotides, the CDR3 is TGTGCCAGCAGTGAAATCCGGGATCAGCCCCAGCATTTT.

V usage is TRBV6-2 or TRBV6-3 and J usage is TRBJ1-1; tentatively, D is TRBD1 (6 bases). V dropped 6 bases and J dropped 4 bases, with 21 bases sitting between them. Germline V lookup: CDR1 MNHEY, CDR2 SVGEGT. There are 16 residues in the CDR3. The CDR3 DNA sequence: TGTGCCAGCAGCCCTGGCCGGAACGGACAGATCACTGAAGCTTTCTTT. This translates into CASSPGRNGQITEAFF.

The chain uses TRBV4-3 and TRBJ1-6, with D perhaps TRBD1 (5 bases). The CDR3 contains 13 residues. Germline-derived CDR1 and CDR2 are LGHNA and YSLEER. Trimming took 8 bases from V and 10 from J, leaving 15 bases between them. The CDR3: CASGHGRDSPLHF. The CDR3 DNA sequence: TGCGCCAGCGGGCACGGGCGGGACTCACCCCTCCACTTT.

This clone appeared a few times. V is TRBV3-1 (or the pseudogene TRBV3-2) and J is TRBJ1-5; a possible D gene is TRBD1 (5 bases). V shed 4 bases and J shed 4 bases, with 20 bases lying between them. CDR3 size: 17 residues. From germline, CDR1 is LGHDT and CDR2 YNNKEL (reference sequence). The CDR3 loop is CASSRMFSFRGNQPQHF. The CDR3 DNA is TGTGCCAGCAGCCGGATGTTCAGCTTCCGGGGGAATCAGCCCCAGCATTTT.

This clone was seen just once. The CDR3 nucleotides read TGTGCCAGCAGCCAGGCGCTAAGCGGGGGCGTGGATACGCAGTATTTT. As protein: CASSQALSGGVDTQYF. V is TRBV4-2 and J is TRBJ2-3, with 8 bases lining up with TRBD2. This CDR3 has 16 residues. J was trimmed by 6 bases and V by 3 bases; bases with no gene match: 11. CDR1 and CDR2 from the germline V gene are LGHNA and YNFKEQ.

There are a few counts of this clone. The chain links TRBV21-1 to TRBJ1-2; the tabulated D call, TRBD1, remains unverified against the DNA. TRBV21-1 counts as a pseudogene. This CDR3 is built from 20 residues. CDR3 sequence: CASSKALERGQGTANYGYTF. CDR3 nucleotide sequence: TGTGCCAGCAGCAAAGCGCTTGAAAGGGGACAGGGGACAGCTAACTATGGCTACACCTTC.

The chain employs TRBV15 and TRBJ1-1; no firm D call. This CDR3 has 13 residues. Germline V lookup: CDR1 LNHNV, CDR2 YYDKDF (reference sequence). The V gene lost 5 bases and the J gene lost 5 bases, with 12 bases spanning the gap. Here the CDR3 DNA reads TGTGCCACCAGCCAGACCGTTTTAACTGAAGCTTTCTTT. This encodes CATSQTVLTEAFF.

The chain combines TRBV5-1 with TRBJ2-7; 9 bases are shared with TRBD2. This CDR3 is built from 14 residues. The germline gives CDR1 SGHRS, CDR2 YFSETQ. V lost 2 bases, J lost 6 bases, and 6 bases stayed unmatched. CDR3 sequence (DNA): TGCGCCAGCAGCTTTATAGCGGGAGCTGGCGAGCAGTACTTC. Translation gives CASSFIAGAGEQYF. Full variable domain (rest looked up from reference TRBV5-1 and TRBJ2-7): KAGVTQTPRYLIKTRGQQVTLSCSPISGHRSVSWYQQTPGQGLQFLFEYFSETQRNKGNFPGRFSGRQFSNSRSEMNVSTLELGDSALYLCASSFIAGAGEQYFGPGTRLTVT.

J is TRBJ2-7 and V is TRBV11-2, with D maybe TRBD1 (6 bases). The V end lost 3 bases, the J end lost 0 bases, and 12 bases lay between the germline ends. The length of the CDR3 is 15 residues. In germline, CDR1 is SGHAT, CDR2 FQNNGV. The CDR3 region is CASSLGWDTSYEQYF. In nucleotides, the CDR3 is TGTGCCAGCAGCTTGGGGTGGGACACCTCCTACGAGCAGTACTTC.

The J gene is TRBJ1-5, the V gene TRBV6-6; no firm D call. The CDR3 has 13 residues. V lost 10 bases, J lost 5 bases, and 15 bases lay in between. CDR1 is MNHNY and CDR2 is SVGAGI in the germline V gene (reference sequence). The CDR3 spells CATGGERYQPQHF. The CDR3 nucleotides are TGTGCCACCGGCGGGGAAAGATATCAGCCCCAGCATTTT.

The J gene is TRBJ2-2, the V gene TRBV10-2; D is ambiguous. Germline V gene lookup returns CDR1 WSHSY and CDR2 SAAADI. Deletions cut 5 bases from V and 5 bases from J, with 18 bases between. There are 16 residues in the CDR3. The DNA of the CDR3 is TGCGCCAGCAGTAGGTCCTCTCCCCCAAGAACCGGGGAGCTGTTTTTT. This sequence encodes CASSRSSPPRTGELFF.

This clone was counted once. The CDR3 region is CASSPDRGGRQHF. The CDR3 coding sequence is TGTGCCAGCAGCCCGGACAGGGGAGGGCGGCAGCATTTT. The chain combines TRBV28 with TRBJ1-5, with 9 positions matching TRBD1. Germline values: CDR1 MDHEN, CDR2 SYDVKM. This CDR3 is 13 amino acids long. J gave up 13 bases and V 6 bases, and 10 bases lay outside the gene matches.